Below, 29 T cell receptor beta chains from the same sample are listed, as sequenced in a study of CXCR3-negative and CXCR3-positive naive CD8 T cells (dated by TCRdb to the late 2010s). Sequencing relied on a NextSeq 550. The Human TCR Profiling Kit (MiLaboratory) was used to make UMI-labeled 5' RACE TRB cDNA libraries. Each entry corresponds to one CDR3 protein sequence from reads that TCRdb reprocessed, and DNA is not given. The data table for this sample lists about 120,000 distinct CDR3 sequences. The ten biggest clones cover approximately 0.29% of the sample. Sequencing input: naive CXCR3- CD8+ T cells from blood. This specimen's cell subset or site label, per the study, means: CD45RO-CCR7+CD27+CD95- naive CD8+ T cells lacking CXCR3 (TNR3-). These receptors were collected from a human donor in good health. Some clones in this sample may be carry-over from other donors' samples.

CDR3 protein: CASSPGQLNTGELFF. This chain joins TRBV4-2 and TRBJ2-2; as DNA is missing, the TRBD1 call by TCRdb cannot be tested. In germline, CDR1 is LGHNA, CDR2 YNFKEQ. There are 15 residues in the CDR3.

The chain has TRBV29-1 and TRBJ2-1. The germline V gene encodes CDR1 SQVTM and CDR2 ANQGSEA. CDR3 length: 13 amino acids. This CDR3 reads CSVGASSYNEQFF.

This chain joins TRBV29-1 and TRBJ2-3. Germline CDR1 reads SQVTM; CDR2 reads ANQGSEA. The CDR3 contains 14 residues. CDR3 loop: CSVGMSLARDTQYF.

V and J are TRBV9 and TRBJ1-1; TCRdb indicates TRBD1, and absent DNA this call remains unverified. CDR3 length: 16 amino acids. Looked up from germline, CDR1 is SGDLS and CDR2 is YYNGEE. The CDR3 here is CASSVRPGVMNTEAFF.

The chain is built from TRBV30 and TRBJ2-1; TCRdb's assignment of TRBD2 cannot be checked, as there is no DNA. The CDR3 runs 15 residues. Germline loops: CDR1 GTSNPN, CDR2 SVGIG (reference sequence). This CDR3 reads CAWSVRKRGDNEQFF.

The chain recombines TRBV7-9 with TRBJ2-7; TCRdb's D gene call, TRBD1, goes unchecked for lack of DNA. The CDR3 runs 15 residues. CDR1 SEHNR and CDR2 FQNEAQ come from the germline V gene (reference sequence). CDR3 loop: CASSTWTGRAYEQYF.

The rearrangement joins TRBV5-1 to TRBJ2-7; TCRdb names TRBD2, which stays unverified in the absence of DNA. The CDR3 runs to 17 residues. The germline V gene encodes CDR1 SGHRS and CDR2 YFSETQ. The CDR3 loop is CASSLYQREGIKYEQYF.

The chain combines TRBV19 with TRBJ2-7; TCRdb's D call, TRBD2, is unchecked because there is no DNA. CDR1 LNHDA and CDR2 SQIVND come from the germline V gene (reference sequence). The CDR3 consists of 15 residues. CDR3: CASSVGGNPSYEQYF.

This chain joins TRBV5-5 and TRBJ1-2. The CDR3 contains 15 residues. CDR1 is SGHKS and CDR2 is YYEKEE in the germline V gene (reference sequence). The CDR3 reads CASSSTGASNYGYTF.

The CDR3 sequence is CASSLAGTIYANEQFF. V and J are TRBV5-1 and TRBJ2-1. The CDR3 sequence is 16 residues long. Germline assignment: CDR1 SGHRS and CDR2 YFSETQ.

The chain recombines TRBV27 with TRBJ2-1; TCRdb's D call, TRBD1, is unchecked because there is no DNA. Germline V CDR1 and CDR2: MNHEY, SMNVEV (reference sequence). The CDR3 is made up of 12 amino acids. The CDR3 spells CASSLVGEKQFF.

V usage is TRBV4-2 and J usage is TRBJ2-7. CDR3 length: 13 residues. Germline CDR1 and CDR2: LGHNA and YNFKEQ. The CDR3: CASSQDSSYEQYF.

The V call is TRBV5-1, the J call TRBJ2-3; as DNA is missing, the TRBD2 call by TCRdb cannot be tested. The CDR3 runs 14 residues. From germline, CDR1 is SGHRS and CDR2 YFSETQ. The CDR3 sequence is CASSLAVRTDTQYF.

The chain links TRBV29-1 to TRBJ2-1; as DNA is missing, the TRBD1 call by TCRdb cannot be tested. Germline V gene lookup returns CDR1 SQVTM and CDR2 ANQGSEA. CDR3 length: 15 residues. CDR3: CSVEERGRGRGEQFF.

The chain carries TRBV15 and TRBJ1-1. The CDR3 spans 12 residues. CDR1 and CDR2 (germline): LNHNV, YYDKDF (reference sequence). The CDR3 loop is CATRWGNTEAFF.

The chain uses TRBV7-9 and TRBJ1-1. This CDR3 spans 14 amino acids. Germline-derived CDR1 and CDR2 are SEHNR and FQNEAQ (reference sequence). This chain's CDR3 is CASTKHGGETEAFF.

The chain recombines TRBV20-1 with TRBJ2-1; checking the TCRdb D call of TRBD2 is not possible without DNA. The germline gives CDR1 DFQATT, CDR2 SNEGSKA (reference sequence). The CDR3 spans 17 residues. CDR3 residues: CSARPPSLAGSYNEQFF.

The chain recombines TRBV12-3 or TRBV12-4 with TRBJ2-2; TCRdb picks TRBD1, but there is no DNA to check that call. This CDR3 comprises 15 residues. This CDR3 is CASSLVVQGTGELFF.

The rearrangement links TRBV12-3 or TRBV12-4 to TRBJ1-2. The CDR3 runs to 13 residues. The CDR3 region is CASSPVEGNGYTF.

The chain has TRBV14 and TRBJ2-2; TCRdb gives TRBD1 as the D gene, but with no DNA this cannot be confirmed. The CDR3 extends over 17 amino acids. Germline values: CDR1 SGHDN, CDR2 FVKESK. The CDR3 protein is CASSQPGQGSAGGELFF. Combining the CDR3 with reference TRBV14 and TRBJ2-2 gives the whole variable domain EAGVTQFPSHSVIEKGQTVTLRCDPISGHDNLYWYRRVMGKEIKFLLHFVKESKQDESGMPNNRFLAERTGGTYSTLKVQPAELEDSGVYFCASSQPGQGSAGGELFFGEGSRLTVL.

This rearrangement joins TRBV7-2 to TRBJ2-7. The CDR3 has 15 residues. Germline loops: CDR1 SGHTA, CDR2 FQGNSA. CDR3 in amino acids: CASSFKSNEFYEQYF.

The chain couples TRBV29-1 to TRBJ2-5; as DNA is missing, the TRBD1 call by TCRdb cannot be tested. CDR1 is SQVTM and CDR2 is ANQGSEA in the germline V gene. The CDR3 spans 14 residues. CDR3 sequence: CSVAGWDSQETQYF.

The chain uses TRBV12-3 or TRBV12-4 and TRBJ1-2; absent DNA, TCRdb's TRBD1 call cannot be checked. The CDR3 has 13 amino acids. CDR3: CASSPDRGPGYTF.

V and J are TRBV29-1 and TRBJ2-2; TCRdb picks TRBD1, but there is no DNA to check that call. CDR1 is SQVTM, CDR2 ANQGSEA, per germline. CDR3 length: 14 amino acids. The CDR3 is CSVEPGGNTGELFF.

V is TRBV7-9 and J is TRBJ2-1. This CDR3 spans 12 amino acids. CDR1 SEHNR and CDR2 FQNEAQ come from the germline V gene (reference sequence). This CDR3 reads CASSLGDDEQFF.

The chain combines TRBV4-2 with TRBJ1-1. Per germline, CDR1 LGHNA and CDR2 YNFKEQ. The CDR3 is made up of 12 amino acids. CDR3: CASSQGPPEAFF.

The gene calls are TRBV7-7 and TRBJ1-4; TCRdb indicates TRBD1, and absent DNA this call remains unverified. Germline loops: CDR1 SSHAT, CDR2 FNYEAQ (reference sequence). The CDR3 covers 15 residues. The CDR3 here is CASSAGTGARQKLFF.

This chain links TRBV21-1 with TRBJ2-7. TRBV21-1 is classified as a pseudogene. The CDR3 sequence is 14 residues long. CDR3 protein: CASSKAAGIYEQYF.

V usage is TRBV14 and J usage is TRBJ2-1. Germline-derived CDR1 and CDR2 are SGHDN and FVKESK. CDR3 length: 13 amino acids. The CDR3 reads CASSLIGYNEQFF.